The clone carrying this T cell receptor beta chain was seen a handful of times. Its antigen remains unidentified. The record originates from a study of T-cell reconstitution after alpha-beta-depleted transplantation in children. Overall study findings and caveats: Several patients had high TCRbeta diversity at day 60; it came from surviving recipient T cells and thymic progenitors. The study reportedly traced alpha-beta T cells about two months after transplant to several hundred expanded graft clones. The authors attributed T-cell counts and diversity one year after transplant mostly to newly produced T cells.

V gave up 4 bases and J gave up 4 bases, with 12 bases separating them. The CDR3 length is 13 residues. The germline V gene encodes CDR1 SQVTM and CDR2 ANQGSEA. Preparation of the TCRbeta library used unique molecular identifiers. Each CDR3 protein gets one entry after TCRdb re-called the PCR reads with MiXCR. In the table there are more than 45,000 distinct CDR3 sequences, 40% to 60% of which are singletons. The chain is built from TRBV29-1 and TRBJ2-3; the D is unclear. Sequenced material: peripheral blood, taken before TCRalphabeta/CD19-depleted stem cell transplant. This clonotype was sampled from a boy less than two years old with SCID, due to receive a stem cell transplant. The CDR3 region is CSVAAGSPDTQYF. The CDR3 DNA reads as TGCAGCGTTGCGGCTGGATCCCCAGATACGCAGTATTTT.